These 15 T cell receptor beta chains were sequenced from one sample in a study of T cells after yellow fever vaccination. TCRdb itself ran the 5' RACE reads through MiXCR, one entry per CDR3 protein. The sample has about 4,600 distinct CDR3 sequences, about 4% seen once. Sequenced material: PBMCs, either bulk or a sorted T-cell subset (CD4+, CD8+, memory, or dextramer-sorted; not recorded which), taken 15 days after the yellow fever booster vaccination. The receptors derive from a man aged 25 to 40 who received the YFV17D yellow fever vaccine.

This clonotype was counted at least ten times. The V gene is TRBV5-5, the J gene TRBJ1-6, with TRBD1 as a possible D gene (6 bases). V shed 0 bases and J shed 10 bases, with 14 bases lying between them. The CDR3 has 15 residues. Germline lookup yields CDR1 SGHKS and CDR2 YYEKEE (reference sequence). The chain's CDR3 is CASSLGMGHGSPLHF. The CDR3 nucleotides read TGTGCCAGCAGCTTGGGAATGGGACATGGCTCACCCCTCCACTTT.

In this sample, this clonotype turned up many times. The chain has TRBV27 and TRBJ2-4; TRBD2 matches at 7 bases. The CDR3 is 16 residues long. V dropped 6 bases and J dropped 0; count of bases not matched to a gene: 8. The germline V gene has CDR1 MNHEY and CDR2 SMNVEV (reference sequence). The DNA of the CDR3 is TGTGCCAGCAGAAGACTAGCCTCACTAGCCAAAAACATTCAGTACTTC. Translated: CASRRLASLAKNIQYF.

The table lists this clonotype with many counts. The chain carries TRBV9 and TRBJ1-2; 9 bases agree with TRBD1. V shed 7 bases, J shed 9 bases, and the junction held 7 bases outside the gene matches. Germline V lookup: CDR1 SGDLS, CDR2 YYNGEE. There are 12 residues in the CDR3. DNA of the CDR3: TGTGCCAGCGGGGGACAGGGTATACGCTACACCTTC. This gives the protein CASGGQGIRYTF.

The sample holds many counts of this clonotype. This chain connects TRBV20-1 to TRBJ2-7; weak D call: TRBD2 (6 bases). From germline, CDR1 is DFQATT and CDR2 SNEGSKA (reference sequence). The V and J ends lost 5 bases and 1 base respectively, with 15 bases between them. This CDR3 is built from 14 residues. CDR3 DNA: TGCAGTGCTTCTCCAGGGACTGGATCCTACGAGCAGTACTTC. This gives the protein CSASPGTGSYEQYF.

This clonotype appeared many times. This chain's CDR3 is CASSVSGAAQETQYF. CDR3 in DNA: TGTGCCAGCAGCGTTAGCGGGGCCGCCCAAGAGACCCAGTACTTC. The gene calls are TRBV9 and TRBJ2-5; 8 positions match TRBD2. J gave up 1 base and V 2 bases, and 4 bases lay outside the gene matches. The germline gives CDR1 SGDLS, CDR2 YYNGEE. CDR3 size: 15 residues.

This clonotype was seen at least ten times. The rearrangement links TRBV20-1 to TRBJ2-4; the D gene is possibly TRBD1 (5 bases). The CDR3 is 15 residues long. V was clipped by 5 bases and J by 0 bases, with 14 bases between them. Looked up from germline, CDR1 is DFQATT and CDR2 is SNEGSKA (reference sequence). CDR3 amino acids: CSAHPGQLAKNIQYF. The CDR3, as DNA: TGCAGTGCTCACCCAGGACAATTAGCCAAAAACATTCAGTACTTC.

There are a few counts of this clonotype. For the CDR3, the DNA is TGTGCCAGCAGCCCTGGGCTCTTCTGCGAAGCTTTCTTT. Translated: CASSPGLFCEAFF. This chain links TRBV4-2 with TRBJ1-1; no clear D. The CDR3 sequence is 13 residues long. CDR1 and CDR2 from the germline V gene are LGHNA and YNFKEQ. V was shortened by 4 bases and J by 8 bases, with 14 bases between the two germline ends.

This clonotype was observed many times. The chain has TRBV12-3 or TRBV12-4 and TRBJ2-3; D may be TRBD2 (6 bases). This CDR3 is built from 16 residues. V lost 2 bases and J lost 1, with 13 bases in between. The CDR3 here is CASSLLFSGGTDTQYF. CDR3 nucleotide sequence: TGTGCCAGCAGTTTATTATTTAGCGGAGGCACAGATACGCAGTATTTT.

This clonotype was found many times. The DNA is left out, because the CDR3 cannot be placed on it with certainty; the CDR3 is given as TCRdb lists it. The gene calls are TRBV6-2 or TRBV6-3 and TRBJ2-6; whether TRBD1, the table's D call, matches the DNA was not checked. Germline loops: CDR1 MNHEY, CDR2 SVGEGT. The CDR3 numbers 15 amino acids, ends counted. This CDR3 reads CASSSSGTGANVLTF.

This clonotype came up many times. As DNA, the CDR3 is TGTGCCTGGAGTGTAACCTTATCTACCCAGGCCCAGCATTTT. Translation gives CAWSVTLSTQAQHF. V is TRBV30 and J is TRBJ1-5; the D is unclear. Deletions cut 0 bases from V and 11 bases from J, with 17 bases between. Germline V gives CDR1 GTSNPN, CDR2 SVGIG (reference sequence). The CDR3 is 14 amino acids.

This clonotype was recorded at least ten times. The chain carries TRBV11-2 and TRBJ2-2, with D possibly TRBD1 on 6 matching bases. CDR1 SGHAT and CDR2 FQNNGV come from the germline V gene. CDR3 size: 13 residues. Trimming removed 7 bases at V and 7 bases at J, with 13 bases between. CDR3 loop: CASIQGSGGELFF. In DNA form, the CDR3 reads TGTGCCAGCATCCAGGGGTCGGGCGGGGAGCTGTTTTTT. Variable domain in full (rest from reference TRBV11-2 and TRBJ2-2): EAGVAQSPRYKIIEKRQSVAFWCNPISGHATLYWYQQILGQGPKLLIQFQNNGVVDDSQLPKDRFSAERLKGVDSTLKIQPAKLEDSAVYLCASIQGSGGELFFGEGSRLTVL.

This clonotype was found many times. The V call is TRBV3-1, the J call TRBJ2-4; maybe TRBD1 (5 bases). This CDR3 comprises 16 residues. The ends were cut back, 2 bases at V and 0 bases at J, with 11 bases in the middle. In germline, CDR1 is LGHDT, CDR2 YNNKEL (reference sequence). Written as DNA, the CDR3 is TGTGCCAGCAGCCAAAATACAGGAACAGCCAAAAACATTCAGTACTTC. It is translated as CASSQNTGTAKNIQYF. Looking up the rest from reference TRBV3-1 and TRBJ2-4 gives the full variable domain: DTAVSQTPKYLVTQMGNDKSIKCEQNLGHDTMYWYKQDSKKFLKIMFSYNNKELIINETVPNRFSPKSPDKAHLNLHINSLELGDSAVYFCASSQNTGTAKNIQYFGAGTRLSVL.

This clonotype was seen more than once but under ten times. CDR3 in amino acids: CASGIINGYTF. For the CDR3, the DNA is TGTGCCAGCGGCATAATAAATGGCTACACCTTC. J is TRBJ1-2 and V is TRBV6-5, with unresolved D. The V end lost 8 bases, the J end lost 6 bases, and 10 bases lay between the germline ends. Looked up from germline, CDR1 is MNHEY and CDR2 is SVGAGI. This CDR3 contains 11 residues.

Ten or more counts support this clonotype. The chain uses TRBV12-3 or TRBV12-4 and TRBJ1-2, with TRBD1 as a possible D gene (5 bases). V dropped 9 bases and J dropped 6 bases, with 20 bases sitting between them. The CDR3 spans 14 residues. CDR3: CASTNVGQGHGYTF. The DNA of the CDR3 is TGTGCCAGTACCAACGTGGGGCAGGGCCATGGCTACACCTTC.

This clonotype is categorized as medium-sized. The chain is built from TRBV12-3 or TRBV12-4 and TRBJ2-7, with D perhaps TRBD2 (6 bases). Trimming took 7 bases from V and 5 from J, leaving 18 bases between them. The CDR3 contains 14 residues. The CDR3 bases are TGTGCCAGCACCTTCGGGAGATCTAGCCACGAGCAGTACTTC. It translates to CASTFGRSSHEQYF.